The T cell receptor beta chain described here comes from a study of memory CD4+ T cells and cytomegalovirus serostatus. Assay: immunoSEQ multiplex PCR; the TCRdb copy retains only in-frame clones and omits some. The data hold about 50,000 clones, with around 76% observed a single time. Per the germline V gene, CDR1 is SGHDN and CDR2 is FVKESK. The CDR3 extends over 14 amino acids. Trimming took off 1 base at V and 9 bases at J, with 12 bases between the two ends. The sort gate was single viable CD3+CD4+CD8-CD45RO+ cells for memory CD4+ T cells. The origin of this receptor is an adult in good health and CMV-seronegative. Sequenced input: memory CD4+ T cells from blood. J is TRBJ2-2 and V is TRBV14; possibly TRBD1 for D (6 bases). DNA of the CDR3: TGTGCCAGCAGCCAAGTCAGGGGCCGTCGGGAGCTGTTTTTT. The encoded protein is CASSQVRGRRELFF.